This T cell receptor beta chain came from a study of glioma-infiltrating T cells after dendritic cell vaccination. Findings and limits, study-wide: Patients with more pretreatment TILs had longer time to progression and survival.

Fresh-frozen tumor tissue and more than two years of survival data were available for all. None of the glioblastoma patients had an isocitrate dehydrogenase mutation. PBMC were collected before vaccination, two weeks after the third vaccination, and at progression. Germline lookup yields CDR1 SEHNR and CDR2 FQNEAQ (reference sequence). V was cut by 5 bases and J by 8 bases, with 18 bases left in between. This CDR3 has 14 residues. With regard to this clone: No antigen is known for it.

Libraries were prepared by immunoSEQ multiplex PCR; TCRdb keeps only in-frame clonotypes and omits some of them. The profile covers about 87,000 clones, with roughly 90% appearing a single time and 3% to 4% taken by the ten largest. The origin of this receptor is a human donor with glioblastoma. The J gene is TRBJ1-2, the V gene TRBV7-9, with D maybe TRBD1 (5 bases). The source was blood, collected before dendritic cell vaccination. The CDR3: CASSAYRDSGGYTF. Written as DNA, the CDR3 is TGTGCCAGCAGCGCCTACCGGGACTCGGGAGGCTACACCTTC.